The subject of this entry is one T cell receptor (beta chain). Its antigen remains unidentified. Nucleic acids came from premalignant or tumor cells enriched by macro-dissection. The data originate from a study of immune evolution from preneoplasia to lung adenocarcinoma. General study findings and limits: Top clone frequencies peaked in normal lung, apparently declining through invasive adenocarcinoma. Later-stage lesions seemingly showed higher T cell density and diversity than normal lung.

Generated by immunoSEQ multiplex PCR, the TCRdb table keeps only in-frame clones and is missing some. The sample lists 9,500 to 14,000 clones; more than 60% were seen once. This sequence was found in a person in their sixties or seventies with lung adenocarcinoma. The sequencing sample was made of FFPE minimally invasive lung adenocarcinoma tissue.

CDR3 region: CASSIDRELFF. The CDR3 bases are TGTGCCAGTAGTATAGACAGGGAGCTGTTTTTT. The rearrangement joins TRBV19 to TRBJ2-2, with unresolved D. The CDR3 runs to 11 residues. Trimming cost V 0 bases and J 9 bases, with 2 bases left between them. The germline gives CDR1 LNHDA, CDR2 SQIVND (reference sequence).